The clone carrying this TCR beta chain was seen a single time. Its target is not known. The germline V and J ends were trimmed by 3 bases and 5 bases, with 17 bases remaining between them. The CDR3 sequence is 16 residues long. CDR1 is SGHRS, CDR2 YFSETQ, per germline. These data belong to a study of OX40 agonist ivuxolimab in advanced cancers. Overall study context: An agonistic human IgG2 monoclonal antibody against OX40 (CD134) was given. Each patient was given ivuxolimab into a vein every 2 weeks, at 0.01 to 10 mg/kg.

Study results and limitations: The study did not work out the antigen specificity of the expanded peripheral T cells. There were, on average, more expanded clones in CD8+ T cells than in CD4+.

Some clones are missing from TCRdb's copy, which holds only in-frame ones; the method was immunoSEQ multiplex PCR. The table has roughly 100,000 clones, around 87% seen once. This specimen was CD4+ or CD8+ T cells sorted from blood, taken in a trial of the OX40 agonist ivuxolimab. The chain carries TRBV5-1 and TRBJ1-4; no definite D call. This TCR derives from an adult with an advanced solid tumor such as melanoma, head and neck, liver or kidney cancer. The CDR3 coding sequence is TGCGCCAGCAGCTCAAATACCGGGGTAGTAAATGAAAAACTGTTTTTT. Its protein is CASSSNTGVVNEKLFF. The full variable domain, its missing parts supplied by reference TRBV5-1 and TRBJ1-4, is KAGVTQTPRYLIKTRGQQVTLSCSPISGHRSVSWYQQTPGQGLQFLFEYFSETQRNKGNFPGRFSGRQFSNSRSEMNVSTLELGDSALYLCASSSNTGVVNEKLFFGSGTQLSVL.